This section outlines one TCR beta chain sequence together with its context. The antigen is not known. Profiling relied on immunoSEQ multiplex PCR, and the TCRdb table lists in-frame clones only, not all of them. The table includes 90,000 to 150,000 clones, around 90% detected once. CDR1 and CDR2 (germline): GTSNPN, SVGIG (reference sequence). V was pared by 0 bases and J by 5 bases, with 13 bases of the junction left unmatched. The CDR3 is made up of 18 amino acids. This specimen belongs to a study of T cell responses to AZD1222 COVID-19 vaccine. Study results and caveats: Clonal diversity was possibly underestimated; the donors were predominantly white British and more often female.

This TCR was sampled from an adult in good health. The sample here was peripheral blood, taken on day 0 of AZD1222 vaccination. The genes are TRBV30 and TRBJ2-1, with TRBD2 matching over 10 bases. Written as DNA, the CDR3 is TGTGCCTGGAGTGTTTGGGCTAGCGGGAGTGGGGTTCACAATGAGCAGTTCTTC. It codes for CAWSVWASGSGVHNEQFF.